This entry is about one T cell receptor beta chain. The ends were cut back, 5 bases at V and 9 bases at J, with 17 bases in the middle. This CDR3 contains 14 residues. Germline-derived CDR1 and CDR2 are MDHEN and SYDVKM. The sample is drawn from a study of cytomegalovirus exposure and HLA in healthy donors. Primers: 60 Vbeta forward and 13 Jbeta reverse. The repertoire was sequenced with immunoSEQ multiplex PCR; TCRdb's copy has only in-frame clones and lacks some. The sample has approximately 160,000 clones, approximately 80% seen once. The rearrangement links TRBV28 to TRBJ1-5, with D maybe TRBD1 (6 bases). The TCR sequence derives from a man aged 18 to 29 in good health and CMV-seropositive. Sequenced material: PBMCs. CDR3 sequence: CASSPPGAPWPQHF. The CDR3 coding sequence is TGTGCCAGCAGTCCCCCAGGGGCTCCTTGGCCCCAGCATTTT.